This record covers a single T cell receptor (beta chain). The sample belongs to a study of blood T cell repertoires in COVID-19. Study-wide context: Collection of acute and convalescent COVID-19 samples took place in the United States, Italy and Spain. PBMCs, B-cell-depleted T cells, or T cells were the source of the cDNA or gDNA that made up the material.

Authors' data handling: Reference gene primer amplification yielded estimated nucleated cell counts. The protocol was immunoSEQ multiplex PCR, while the TCRdb copy is restricted to in-frame clones and leaves out a portion. Clone size and the V and J calls come from that table; the DNA yielded D and trimming. The sample holds about 81,000 clones; more than 75% are singletons and the top ten take 7.4%. The sample taken for sequencing was peripheral blood. The source of this sequence is a human donor in a cohort sampled during active COVID-19.

The CDR3 here is CASSPGRSYEQYF. The CDR3 DNA reads as TGTGCCAGCAGCCCAGGGAGGTCCTACGAGCAGTACTTC. This sequence joins TRBV3-1 (or the pseudogene TRBV3-2) and TRBJ2-7; D perhaps matches TRBD2 (6 bases). V was clipped by 4 bases and J by 1 base, with 8 bases between them. Germline values: CDR1 LGHDT, CDR2 YNNKEL (reference sequence). This CDR3 is 13 amino acids long.